A selection of T cell receptor beta chains follows, all from one sample in a study of blood T cells in healthy people across ages. Via MiXCR, TCRdb re-called the 5' RACE reads, giving one row per CDR3 protein. The repertoire holds 540,000 or so distinct CDR3 sequences, with less than 25% as singletons. These same records also appear under a second study, on T cells of mothers and their children.

The material sequenced was blood. The receptors derive from a boy younger than 18 in good health. Each CDR3 is given with its conserved first and last residue. Fields, in order: clone size, J gene, V gene, D gene, CDR3 DNA, CDR3 protein. D genes are given only for firm matches. Clone sizes are given selectively: once, few, many, or a class where the clone is expanded.

abundance: NA; j_gene: TRBJ2-1; v_gene: TRBV5-4; d_gene: NA; CDR3nt: TGTGCCATCAGGTACACAGGGAGTGGGAGCTCCTACAATGAGCAGTTCTTC; CDR3aa: CAIRYTGSGSSYNEQFF
abundance: many; j_gene: TRBJ2-7; v_gene: TRBV7-2; d_gene: NA; CDR3nt: TGTGCCAGCAGCTTACAGGGCCCCACCTACGAGCAGTACTTC; CDR3aa: CASSLQGPTYEQYF
abundance: NA; j_gene: TRBJ2-7; v_gene: TRBV28; d_gene: TRBD2; CDR3nt: TGTGCCAGCAGTTCTAGCGGGAGCGTTAGTGGGGAGCAGTACTTC; CDR3aa: CASSSSGSVSGEQYF
abundance: many; j_gene: TRBJ2-1; v_gene: TRBV16; d_gene: TRBD1; CDR3nt: TGTGCCAGCAGCCCCGGGACAGCCTACAATGAGCAGTTCTTC; CDR3aa: CASSPGTAYNEQFF
abundance: NA; j_gene: TRBJ1-4; v_gene: TRBV4-1; d_gene: NA; CDR3nt: TGCGCCAGCAGCCAAGGCCTCCTTGAAAAACTGTTTTTT; CDR3aa: CASSQGLLEKLFF
abundance: few; j_gene: TRBJ2-3; v_gene: TRBV7-2; d_gene: NA; CDR3nt: TGTGCCAGCAGCTTAGCGGGGGCCCGCACAGATACGCAGTATTTT; CDR3aa: CASSLAGARTDTQYF
abundance: few; j_gene: TRBJ1-1; v_gene: TRBV12-3/TRBV12-4; d_gene: NA; CDR3nt: TGTGCCAGCAGTTTAATGACTGAAGCTTTCTTT; CDR3aa: CASSLMTEAFF
abundance: NA; j_gene: TRBJ2-7; v_gene: TRBV6-2/TRBV6-3; d_gene: NA; CDR3nt: TGTGCCAGCACCTGGACCATCAGGGGAACCTACGAGCAGTACTTC; CDR3aa: CASTWTIRGTYEQYF
abundance: NA; j_gene: TRBJ2-7; v_gene: TRBV30; d_gene: TRBD2; CDR3nt: TGTGCCTGGAGTGTAACGGGACTAGCGTACGAGCAGTACTTC; CDR3aa: CAWSVTGLAYEQYF
abundance: few; j_gene: TRBJ1-3; v_gene: TRBV2; d_gene: NA; CDR3nt: TGTGCCAAAGGACAGCGACTATATTTT; CDR3aa: CAKGQRLYF
abundance: few; j_gene: TRBJ2-7; v_gene: TRBV10-3; d_gene: NA; CDR3nt: TGTGCCATCAGTGTGATAAAGGGGGATCACTACGAGCAGTACTTC; CDR3aa: CAISVIKGDHYEQYF
abundance: NA; j_gene: TRBJ1-2; v_gene: TRBV12-3/TRBV12-4; d_gene: NA; CDR3nt: TGTGCCAGCAGTTTGTCAGTAGTAGGACCCTATGGCTACACCTTC; CDR3aa: CASSLSVVGPYGYTF
abundance: NA; j_gene: TRBJ2-5; v_gene: TRBV20-1; d_gene: NA; CDR3nt: TGCAGTGCTGGATGGGGACATACTCAAGAGACCCAGTACTTC; CDR3aa: CSAGWGHTQETQYF
abundance: NA; j_gene: TRBJ2-3; v_gene: TRBV29-1; d_gene: NA; CDR3nt: TGCAGCGTTGAACAGGGAGTCACAGATACGCAGTATTTT; CDR3aa: CSVEQGVTDTQYF
abundance: NA; j_gene: TRBJ1-6; v_gene: TRBV28; d_gene: TRBD1; CDR3nt: TGTGCCAGCACCGCGACAGGGGTTCTCTATTCACCCCTCCACTTT; CDR3aa: CASTATGVLYSPLHF
abundance: few; j_gene: TRBJ1-4; v_gene: TRBV7-2; d_gene: NA; CDR3nt: TGTGCCAGCAGCCCCCCGGGACGGACTAATGAAAAACTGTTTTTT; CDR3aa: CASSPPGRTNEKLFF
abundance: many; j_gene: TRBJ2-5; v_gene: TRBV4-1; d_gene: TRBD2; CDR3nt: TGCGCCAGCAGCCGGGGACTAGCGGGACAAGAGACCCAGTACTTC; CDR3aa: CASSRGLAGQETQYF
abundance: many; j_gene: TRBJ1-4; v_gene: TRBV20-1; d_gene: NA; CDR3nt: TGCAGTGCCCGGTCTCCTTTTGCAACTAATGAAAAACTGTTTTTT; CDR3aa: CSARSPFATNEKLFF
abundance: few; j_gene: TRBJ2-1; v_gene: TRBV25-1; d_gene: NA; CDR3nt: TGTGCCAGCAGTGAATCCCCAAGCAGGCAGTTCTTC; CDR3aa: CASSESPSRQFF
abundance: NA; j_gene: TRBJ1-4; v_gene: TRBV30; d_gene: NA; CDR3nt: TGTGCCTGGAACAAGAATGAAAAACTGTTTTTT; CDR3aa: CAWNKNEKLFF
abundance: NA; j_gene: TRBJ2-1; v_gene: TRBV12-3/TRBV12-4; d_gene: NA; CDR3nt: TGTGCCAGCAGTTTAGGCAGGGTGGACAATGAGCAGTTCTTC; CDR3aa: CASSLGRVDNEQFF
abundance: NA; j_gene: TRBJ2-1; v_gene: TRBV7-9; d_gene: TRBD2; CDR3nt: TGTGCCAGCAGCTTAGTCCGGACTAGCGGGGAAAACAATGAGCAGTTCTTC; CDR3aa: CASSLVRTSGENNEQFF
abundance: NA; j_gene: TRBJ2-3; v_gene: TRBV7-3; d_gene: NA; CDR3nt: TGTGCCAGCAGCCGCCAGGGAGATACGCAGTATTTT; CDR3aa: CASSRQGDTQYF
abundance: NA; j_gene: TRBJ2-3; v_gene: TRBV20-1; d_gene: TRBD2; CDR3nt: TGCAGTGCTAGGATCCTAGCGGGGGCAGATACGCAGTATTTT; CDR3aa: CSARILAGADTQYF
abundance: few; j_gene: TRBJ1-4; v_gene: TRBV7-2; d_gene: TRBD1; CDR3nt: TGTGCCAGCAGCTTCTTCGGGACAGGGATTAATGAAAAACTGTTTTTT; CDR3aa: CASSFFGTGINEKLFF
abundance: few; j_gene: TRBJ1-1; v_gene: TRBV6-2/TRBV6-3; d_gene: NA; CDR3nt: TGTGCCAGCAGTTACTCTTGGACGACCAAGGACACTGAAGCTTTCTTT; CDR3aa: CASSYSWTTKDTEAFF
abundance: NA; j_gene: TRBJ2-3; v_gene: TRBV28; d_gene: TRBD2; CDR3nt: TGTGCCAGCAGCTCCCAGCGGGAGAGGATAGATACGCAGTATTTT; CDR3aa: CASSSQRERIDTQYF
abundance: NA; j_gene: TRBJ2-5; v_gene: TRBV29-1; d_gene: NA; CDR3nt: TGCAGCGTTGAATGGGAGACCCAGTACTTC; CDR3aa: CSVEWETQYF
abundance: NA; j_gene: TRBJ2-1; v_gene: TRBV6-5; d_gene: NA; CDR3nt: TGTGCCAGCAGTTATTTCTGGCGGCAGTTCTTC; CDR3aa: CASSYFWRQFF